These T cell receptor beta chains were read from a single sample in a study of blood T cells in healthy people across ages. TCRdb independently ran MiXCR on the 5' RACE reads; one entry per CDR3 protein. The sample lists over 1,300,000 distinct CDR3 sequences; 59% were seen once. The sequenced sample was blood. These receptors all come from a man aged 18 to 30 in good health. The CDR3 runs from the conserved cysteine through the conserved F or W. D genes are given only for firm matches. Only part of the rows carry a size: once, few, many, or a class if the clone is expanded.

J gene	clone size	D gene	V gene	CDR3 DNA	CDR3 protein
TRBJ2-5	few	TRBD1	TRBV29-1	TGCAGCGTTGTATCAGGGGGTGGTGAGACCCAGTACTTC	CSVVSGGGETQYF
TRBJ2-5	NA	NA	TRBV29-1	TGCAGCGTTGATGGGACACCCGGGGAGCAAGAGACCCAGTACTTC	CSVDGTPGEQETQYF
TRBJ2-7	NA	NA	TRBV27	TGTGCCAGCAGTTTTATCCCCCCGGGCTCCTACGAGCAGTACTTC	CASSFIPPGSYEQYF
TRBJ1-2	few	NA	TRBV5-6	TGTGCCAGCAGCTTGGGAGGGAAGTATGGCTACACCTTC	CASSLGGKYGYTF
TRBJ1-2	NA	TRBD1	TRBV14	TGTGCCAGCAGCCAAGATACAGGGGAGATCTATGGCTACACCTTC	CASSQDTGEIYGYTF
TRBJ1-1	NA	NA	TRBV11-1	TGTGCCAGCAAGGTACATTCGAACACTGAAGCTTTCTTT	CASKVHSNTEAFF
TRBJ1-1	NA	NA	TRBV5-1	TGCGTCAGCAGCGGCAATATAGTGACGGGGAACACTGAAGCTTTCTTT	CVSSGNIVTGNTEAFF
TRBJ1-2	NA	TRBD1	TRBV4-2	TGTGCCAGCAGCCAATTGACAGGGCTTCAGGAGGGCTACACCTTC	CASSQLTGLQEGYTF
TRBJ1-1	NA	NA	TRBV20-1	TGCAGTGCTAGAGCTCGGGGCGGACACTACACTGAAGCTTTCTTT	CSARARGGHYTEAFF
TRBJ2-3	few	NA	TRBV6-6	TGTGCCAGCCATCTATTAGATACGCAGTATTTT	CASHLLDTQYF
TRBJ2-1	NA	TRBD1	TRBV4-1	TGCGCCAGCAGCCATCCGGGACAGGGGAGGCATGAGCAGTTCTTC	CASSHPGQGRHEQFF
TRBJ2-1	NA	NA	TRBV4-1	TGCGCCAGCAGCCACCTGTCTAGGAGTGAGCAGTTCTTC	CASSHLSRSEQFF
TRBJ1-4	NA	NA	TRBV3-1	TGTGCCAGCAGCCAAGAAGGCCAGAGGACAAAGACTAATGAAAAACTGTTTTTT	CASSQEGQRTKTNEKLFF
TRBJ2-6	NA	TRBD1	TRBV12-3/TRBV12-4	TGTGCCAGCAGTTCGGACCCAGGACAGGGCAACTCCCAAGGGGCCAACGTCCTGACTTTC	CASSSDPGQGNSQGANVLTF
TRBJ1-2	NA	TRBD1	TRBV2	TGTGCCAGCAGTTCCACAGGGGGCGAGGTCTATGGCTACACCTTC	CASSSTGGEVYGYTF
TRBJ2-7	NA	NA	TRBV12-3/TRBV12-4	TGTGCCAGCAGTTTAAATCAGTTATCCTACGAGCAGTACTTC	CASSLNQLSYEQYF
TRBJ1-5	NA	NA	TRBV20-1	TGCAGTGCTAGGACCGGGGAGAATCATCAGCCCCAGCATTTT	CSARTGENHQPQHF
TRBJ2-7	NA	NA	TRBV10-3	TGTGCCACTCCTTATCCTTCGGATGTCGAGCAGTACTTC	CATPYPSDVEQYF
TRBJ2-7	few	TRBD1	TRBV4-1	TGCGCCAGCAGCCAAGATGCCCCCGGGACAGTTTTTGTTCAGCGGTACTTC	CASSQDAPGTVFVQRYF
TRBJ2-1	few	TRBD2	TRBV12-3/TRBV12-4	TGTGCCAGCAGTTTCGGGGGGAGAGGTGAGCAGTTCTTC	CASSFGGRGEQFF
TRBJ2-1	NA	TRBD2	TRBV6-5	TGTGCCAGCGGACATCGGGACTATTACAACTATGAGCAGTTCTTC	CASGHRDYYNYEQFF
TRBJ1-1	NA	NA	TRBV7-9	TGTGCCAGCAGCTTAGGGACCCTTGAGGGTCCTGAAGCTTTCTTT	CASSLGTLEGPEAFF
TRBJ2-3	few	TRBD1	TRBV29-1	TGCAGCGTTGAATGGACAGGGGACACAGATACGCAGTATTTT	CSVEWTGDTDTQYF
TRBJ1-1	few	NA	TRBV12-3/TRBV12-4	TGTGCCAGCAGCCCGGTCCAGGACACTGAAGCTTTCTTT	CASSPVQDTEAFF
TRBJ2-7	NA	NA	TRBV27	TGTGCCAGCAGTTTAAGTAGCGGAACACTCTACGAGCAGTACTTC	CASSLSSGTLYEQYF
TRBJ2-5	NA	NA	TRBV11-2	TGTGCCAGCAGCATAACAGGGTACCAAGAGACCCAGTACTTC	CASSITGYQETQYF
TRBJ1-2	NA	NA	TRBV27	TGTGCCAGCGGATACAGGAGTGGCTACACCTTC	CASGYRSGYTF
TRBJ1-1	NA	NA	TRBV6-5	TGTGCCAGCAGTTACTCGAGCGGCATGAACACTGAAGCTTTCTTT	CASSYSSGMNTEAFF
TRBJ1-1	NA	TRBD1	TRBV7-2	TGTGCCAGCAGCCCCGCCGGGACAGTGAACACTGAAGCTTTCTTT	CASSPAGTVNTEAFF
TRBJ2-3	NA	TRBD2	TRBV6-5	TGTGCCAGCAGTTACCTGACTAGCGGGAGGGCCGCAAACACAGATACGCAGTATTTT	CASSYLTSGRAANTDTQYF
TRBJ2-7	few	TRBD2	TRBV11-2	TGTGCCAGCAGCTTAGGGTCTAGCGGAACCTACGAGCAGTACTTC	CASSLGSSGTYEQYF
TRBJ2-5	NA	NA	TRBV7-2	TGTGCCAGCAGCCCCCCACAGTCTCCTTTGTACTTC	CASSPPQSPLYF
TRBJ2-7	once	TRBD2	TRBV7-6	TGTGCCAGCAGCTTTTATTTGGGGGGGTCGACTGAGCAGTACTTC	CASSFYLGGSTEQYF
TRBJ1-2	NA	NA	TRBV27	TGTGCCAGCAGACGAGGGGGGACGGCGAACTATGGCTACACCTTC	CASRRGGTANYGYTF
TRBJ1-2	NA	NA	TRBV28	TGTGCCAGCAGTTTAACCGGGGTCCCCTATGGCTACACCTTC	CASSLTGVPYGYTF